This is a list of T cell receptor beta chains from one sample in a study of blood T cell repertoires in COVID-19. The protocol was immunoSEQ multiplex PCR, while the TCRdb copy is restricted to in-frame clones and leaves out a portion. In the table there are roughly 200,000 clones, 86% of which are singletons. Input material: PBMCs or T cells enriched from blood (not recorded which). These receptors were obtained from a woman between 25 and 40 years old who had been exposed to COVID-19. Both conserved end residues are part of each CDR3. A D gene is named only where the DNA matches it firmly. Size is stated for part of the rows, as once, few or many counts, or as a class when the clone is expanded.

CDR3nt: TGTGCCAGCAGCCACCGGGACAGGGAAGGCTACACCTTC; CDR3aa: CASSHRDREGYTF; abundance: NA; v_gene: TRBV3-1/TRBV3-2; d_gene: TRBD1; j_gene: TRBJ1-2
CDR3nt: TGTGCCTGGACCAAACAGGGGGTGGTCTCTGGAAACACCATATATTTT; CDR3aa: CAWTKQGVVSGNTIYF; abundance: NA; v_gene: TRBV30; d_gene: TRBD1; j_gene: TRBJ1-3
CDR3nt: TGTGCCAGCAGCCCTGCTTTGTGGGACAGACTAATGAACACTGAAGCTTTCTTT; CDR3aa: CASSPALWDRLMNTEAFF; abundance: once; v_gene: TRBV7-9; d_gene: TRBD1; j_gene: TRBJ1-1
CDR3nt: TGCGCCAGCAACGGACAGGACTTCACAGATACGCAGTATTTT; CDR3aa: CASNGQDFTDTQYF; abundance: NA; v_gene: TRBV5-1; d_gene: TRBD1; j_gene: TRBJ2-3
CDR3nt: TGTGCCTGGGGACAGGTCGGTTGGAATGAGCAGTTCTTC; CDR3aa: CAWGQVGWNEQFF; abundance: NA; v_gene: TRBV30; d_gene: TRBD1; j_gene: TRBJ2-1
CDR3nt: TGTGCCAGCAGCCACAAAGCGGGGGGAGGTTACGGGGAGCTGTTTTTT; CDR3aa: CASSHKAGGGYGELFF; abundance: once; v_gene: TRBV6-2/TRBV6-3; d_gene: TRBD2; j_gene: TRBJ2-2
CDR3nt: TGTGCCAGCAGTATACAGGAAAGAAACACCATATATTTT; CDR3aa: CASSIQERNTIYF; abundance: NA; v_gene: TRBV2; d_gene: NA; j_gene: TRBJ1-3
CDR3nt: TGTGCCAGCTCACCTCGGACAGGGGTTGGCGAGCAGTACTTC; CDR3aa: CASSPRTGVGEQYF; abundance: NA; v_gene: TRBV18; d_gene: TRBD1; j_gene: TRBJ2-7
CDR3nt: TGTGCCACTCCGCACATAGGGGGCAATGAGCAGTTCTTC; CDR3aa: CATPHIGGNEQFF; abundance: many; v_gene: TRBV10-3; d_gene: NA; j_gene: TRBJ2-1
CDR3nt: TGTGCCAGCGGATCGGGGAAGGTGCCTGAAGCTTTCTTT; CDR3aa: CASGSGKVPEAFF; abundance: NA; v_gene: TRBV27; d_gene: NA; j_gene: TRBJ1-1
CDR3nt: TGCAGCGTGAAACCAGGGGGCCTGAATAGCAATCAGCCCCAGCATTTT; CDR3aa: CSVKPGGLNSNQPQHF; abundance: NA; v_gene: TRBV29-1; d_gene: TRBD1; j_gene: TRBJ1-5
CDR3nt: TGTGCCAGCAGCTTAGCGGGGAGACTAGAATACACCCAGTACTTC; CDR3aa: CASSLAGRLEYTQYF; abundance: once; v_gene: TRBV7-2; d_gene: NA; j_gene: TRBJ2-7
CDR3nt: TGTGCCAGCAGCGTGGCTAGCGGTCCTAGCACAGATACGCAGTATTTT; CDR3aa: CASSVASGPSTDTQYF; abundance: NA; v_gene: TRBV9; d_gene: TRBD2; j_gene: TRBJ2-3
CDR3nt: TGTGCCAGCAGTACTAGCGGGGGGGTGCTGGGTACGCAGTATTTT; CDR3aa: CASSTSGGVLGTQYF; abundance: NA; v_gene: TRBV28; d_gene: TRBD2; j_gene: TRBJ2-3
CDR3nt: TGTGCCAGCAGCTTATCTCCAGGCCACGAGCAGTACTTC; CDR3aa: CASSLSPGHEQYF; abundance: NA; v_gene: TRBV11-2; d_gene: NA; j_gene: TRBJ2-7
CDR3nt: TGTGCCAGCAGGGGGACAGGGCTCGGCTACACCTTC; CDR3aa: CASRGTGLGYTF; abundance: NA; v_gene: TRBV28; d_gene: TRBD1; j_gene: TRBJ1-2
CDR3nt: TGTGCCAGCAGTTTATATCAGGGTCCGTGGCTGAACACTGAAGCTTTCTTT; CDR3aa: CASSLYQGPWLNTEAFF; abundance: once; v_gene: TRBV28; d_gene: NA; j_gene: TRBJ1-1
CDR3nt: TGTGCCAGCAGCTATTTAAGCATTGGAAACACCATATATTTT; CDR3aa: CASSYLSIGNTIYF; abundance: NA; v_gene: TRBV5-5; d_gene: NA; j_gene: TRBJ1-3
CDR3nt: TGCAGCGTTGTCCTTACGGGCTACGAGCAGTACTTC; CDR3aa: CSVVLTGYEQYF; abundance: NA; v_gene: TRBV29-1; d_gene: NA; j_gene: TRBJ2-7
CDR3nt: TGTGCCAGCAGCGCCGGGACAGGGAGAAGTTATGGCTACACCTTC; CDR3aa: CASSAGTGRSYGYTF; abundance: NA; v_gene: TRBV6-5; d_gene: TRBD1; j_gene: TRBJ1-2
CDR3nt: TGTGCCAGCAGCGTAGGGGCACCCCTAGCCAAAAACATTCAGTACTTC; CDR3aa: CASSVGAPLAKNIQYF; abundance: NA; v_gene: TRBV9; d_gene: NA; j_gene: TRBJ2-4
CDR3nt: TGCAGCGTGGGGGCGCGGGATCAGCCCCAGCATTTT; CDR3aa: CSVGARDQPQHF; abundance: NA; v_gene: TRBV29-1; d_gene: NA; j_gene: TRBJ1-5
CDR3nt: TGTGCCAGCAGCCCGGGGAACACTGAAGCTTTCTTT; CDR3aa: CASSPGNTEAFF; abundance: NA; v_gene: TRBV14; d_gene: NA; j_gene: TRBJ1-1
CDR3nt: TGTGCCACCAGTGATCCCCTCTCAGGGACTGGGGCCAACGTCCTGACTTTC; CDR3aa: CATSDPLSGTGANVLTF; abundance: NA; v_gene: TRBV24-1; d_gene: NA; j_gene: TRBJ2-6
CDR3nt: TGTGCCAGCAGTTTACCCTCCCGCTATGGCTACACCTTC; CDR3aa: CASSLPSRYGYTF; abundance: NA; v_gene: TRBV28; d_gene: NA; j_gene: TRBJ1-2
CDR3nt: TGTGCCAGTAGTGCGACAGGGGCCCCAAGGCCCCAGCATTTT; CDR3aa: CASSATGAPRPQHF; abundance: NA; v_gene: TRBV19; d_gene: TRBD1; j_gene: TRBJ1-5